One sample yielded the 2 T cell receptor beta chains listed below, sequenced in a study of blood T cell repertoires in COVID-19 (dated by TCRdb to about 2020). The library was made by the immunoSEQ multiplex PCR assay. TCRdb's version of the immuneACCESS table is confined to in-frame rearrangements and falls short of the full clone set. An unresolved V gene accounts for under half of the shortfall where checked; the remainder is of unknown origin. Across this sample there are over 150,000 clones, with around 83% seen only once. The ten largest clones take up less than 15% of the sample. The sequencing sample was made of peripheral blood. The origin of the receptors is a human donor in a cohort sampled during active COVID-19.

The J gene is TRBJ2-7, the V gene TRBV5-1; weak D call: TRBD2 (5 bases). CDR1 is SGHRS and CDR2 is YFSETQ in the germline V gene. Trimming removed 2 bases from V and 4 bases from J, with 13 bases in between. CDR3 length equals 14 residues. CDR3 in amino acids: CASSLQLATYEQYF. CDR3 sequence (DNA): TGCGCCAGCAGCTTACAGCTAGCCACATACGAGCAGTACTTC.

The table lists this clone with a count of one. The chain recombines TRBV10-2 with TRBJ1-6; TRBD1 aligns across 9 bases. The CDR3 sequence is 13 residues long. CDR1 is WSHSY, CDR2 SAAADI, per germline. V lost 10 bases and J lost 6; bases outside the gene matches: 4. CDR3 in DNA: TGCGCCACACGGGACAGGGTTAATTCACCCCTCCACTTT. This gives the protein CATRDRVNSPLHF.